Below, 14 T cell receptor beta chains from the same sample are listed, as sequenced in a study of shared clonotypes between healthy human individuals. Generated by immunoSEQ multiplex PCR, the TCRdb table keeps only in-frame clones and is missing some. The table has a few million clones, more than 80% seen once. Sequenced sample: naive CD4+ T cells from PBMCs. The sample's subset: CD45RA+ positively selected. The receptors here all came from a man between 18 and 35 years old in good health. Some clones in this sample may be carry-over from other donors' samples.

V is TRBV7-8 and J is TRBJ1-2, with 9 bases fitting TRBD1. V dropped 4 bases and J dropped 0; count of bases not matched to a gene: 15. Germline lookup yields CDR1 SGHVS and CDR2 FQNEAQ. CDR3 length: 19 amino acids. The CDR3 spells CASSSRVRDREGSNYGYTF. The CDR3 nucleotides read TGTGCCAGCAGCTCCCGGGTCCGGGACAGGGAAGGGTCTAACTATGGCTACACCTTC.

The chain carries TRBV28 and TRBJ1-6, with 7 positions matching TRBD1. The CDR3 is 15 amino acids. The V gene end was trimmed by 6 bases and the J gene end by 1 base; junction bases not matched to a gene: 3. The germline V gene has CDR1 MDHEN and CDR2 SYDVKM. This chain's CDR3 is CASRTGRSYNSPLHF. The CDR3 bases are TGTGCCAGCAGGACAGGGAGATCCTATAATTCACCCCTCCACTTT. Combining the CDR3 with reference TRBV28 and TRBJ1-6 gives the whole variable domain DVKVTQSSRYLVKRTGEKVFLECVQDMDHENMFWYRQDPGLGLRLIYFSYDVKMKEKGDIPEGYSVSREKKERFSLILESASTNQTSMYLCASRTGRSYNSPLHFGNGTRLTVT.

The V and J genes are TRBV30 and TRBJ2-3, with D possibly TRBD2 on 6 matching bases. The CDR3 totals 15 residues. V lost 0 bases, J lost 7 bases, and 17 bases lay in between. Germline-derived CDR1 and CDR2 are GTSNPN and SVGIG (reference sequence). CDR3 sequence (DNA): TGTGCCTGGAGTGTTCTAGGCAGGAGGGGTAATACGCAGTATTTT. Encoded protein: CAWSVLGRRGNTQYF.

The V and J genes are TRBV7-8 and TRBJ2-7; tentative D call: TRBD1 (5 bases). The CDR3 consists of 13 residues. CDR1 is SGHVS and CDR2 is FQNEAQ in the germline V gene. The ends were cut back, 1 base at V and 5 bases at J, with 9 bases in the middle. DNA for the CDR3: TGTGCCAGCAGCTTAGTGATGGGGCACGAGCAGTACTTC. It encodes CASSLVMGHEQYF.

This sequence joins TRBV25-1 and TRBJ2-7; 11 bases align to TRBD2. J was trimmed by 3 bases and V by 3 bases; bases with no gene match: 4. CDR1 is MGHDK and CDR2 is SYGVNS in the germline V gene. The CDR3 contains 15 residues. CDR3 coding DNA: TGTGCCAGCAGTGAGACTAGCGGGAATCGCTACGAGCAGTACTTC. It translates to CASSETSGNRYEQYF.

The V gene is TRBV5-5, the J gene TRBJ1-2; 7 bases fit TRBD1. Germline CDR1 SGHKS, CDR2 YYEKEE (reference sequence). Trimming removed 3 bases from V and 2 bases from J; junction bases left unmatched: 1. The CDR3 contains 13 residues. CDR3 coding DNA: TGTGCCAGCAGCTCACAGGGGAACTATGGCTACACCTTC. This translates into CASSSQGNYGYTF.

The chain couples TRBV7-3 to TRBJ2-1, with 7 bases fitting TRBD2. The germline V gene has CDR1 SGHTA and CDR2 FQGTGA. The CDR3 runs to 15 residues. Trimming removed 4 bases from V and 2 bases from J; junction bases left unmatched: 5. The CDR3 sequence is CASSSGTTTYNEQFF. CDR3 nucleotide sequence: TGTGCCAGCAGCTCCGGGACTACAACCTACAATGAGCAGTTCTTC.

Concerning this clone: This CDR3 is also generated by other DNA sequences in the sample. This chain uses TRBV7-3 with TRBJ2-1; D unclear. The germline CDR1 and CDR2 sequences are SGHTA and FQGTGA. The CDR3 loop spans 11 amino acids. Trimming removed 4 bases from V and 9 bases from J, with 7 bases in between. The CDR3 region has the DNA TGTGCCAGCAGCTCGGGCGGTGAGCAGTTCTTC. Translation: CASSSGGEQFF.

This clone has more than one count but fewer than ten. The chain combines TRBV5-1 with TRBJ1-4; D unresolved. The length of the CDR3 is 15 residues. Trimming stripped 4 bases from V and 0 bases from J, with 10 bases between. Germline V lookup: CDR1 SGHRS, CDR2 YFSETQ. CDR3 DNA sequence: TGCGCCAGCAGCGGAACGGCCGCAACTAATGAAAAACTGTTTTTT. This translates into CASSGTAATNEKLFF.

V usage is TRBV7-9 and J usage is TRBJ2-1; 7 bases agree with TRBD2. The CDR3 covers 15 residues. With V trimmed by 5 bases and J by 6 bases, 10 bases remained unmatched. From germline, CDR1 is SEHNR and CDR2 FQNEAQ (reference sequence). CDR3 in amino acids: CASSRGDPLINEQFF. The DNA for the CDR3 is TGTGCCAGCAGCCGGGGGGACCCGCTCATCAATGAGCAGTTCTTC.

The chain is built from TRBV11-2 and TRBJ1-1; TRBD1 is a possible D gene (5 bases). CDR3 length equals 15 residues. Germline V gives CDR1 SGHAT, CDR2 FQNNGV. Trimming stripped 3 bases from V and 2 bases from J, with 13 bases between. The CDR3 loop reads CASSFQQGPNTEAFF. Written as DNA, the CDR3 is TGTGCCAGCAGCTTCCAGCAGGGTCCTAACACTGAAGCTTTCTTT. Combining the CDR3 with reference TRBV11-2 and TRBJ1-1 gives the whole variable domain EAGVAQSPRYKIIEKRQSVAFWCNPISGHATLYWYQQILGQGPKLLIQFQNNGVVDDSQLPKDRFSAERLKGVDSTLKIQPAKLEDSAVYLCASSFQQGPNTEAFFGQGTRLTVV.

This sequence joins TRBV5-5 and TRBJ1-2; 7 bases match TRBD1. The CDR3 is made up of 15 amino acids. The germline V gene encodes CDR1 SGHKS and CDR2 YYEKEE (reference sequence). The ends lost 4 bases at V and 4 bases at J; junction bases unmatched: 10. CDR3 DNA sequence: TGTGCCAGCAGCGGGGACAGCAACGGCCTCTATGGCTACACCTTC. This gives the protein CASSGDSNGLYGYTF.

The rearrangement links TRBV7-9 to TRBJ2-1; D ambiguous. V was clipped by 0 bases and J by 8 bases, with 23 bases between them. Germline lookup yields CDR1 SEHNR and CDR2 FQNEAQ (reference sequence). The CDR3 loop spans 18 amino acids. CDR3 sequence (DNA): TGTGCCAGCAGCTTAGCGTGGGATGGCGGCGGTGAGTCTCATGAGCAGTTCTTC. It yields the protein CASSLAWDGGGESHEQFF.

CDR3 loop: CSAPGNEQFF. DNA for the CDR3: TGCAGTGCCCCCGGCAATGAGCAGTTCTTC. This chain connects TRBV20-1 to TRBJ2-1; D gene ambiguous. Germline CDR1 reads DFQATT; CDR2 reads SNEGSKA (reference sequence). V was shortened by 6 bases and J by 6 bases, with 6 bases between the two germline ends. The CDR3 runs to 10 residues.